This TCR beta chain was recorded in a study of identical twins. A universal primer binding site was introduced by template switching. The final cDNA contained unique molecular identifiers. TCRdb itself ran the 5' RACE reads through MiXCR, one entry per CDR3 protein. This table has hundreds of thousands of distinct CDR3 sequences, around an eighth appearing once. Germline V gene data show CDR1 as KGHSH and CDR2 as LQKENI. V shed 3 bases and J 4 bases; nucleotides not matched to a gene: 4. The CDR3 length is 16 residues. Findings of the study overall: Models underestimated how often monozygotic twins shared out-of-frame TCR alpha. Diverse VJ usage suggested most zero-insertion clonotypes were not invariant T cells. Twin-shared out-of-frame alpha sequences showed excess low generation probability.

This clonotype appeared a few times. Its target is not known. Input material: memory (CD45RO+) T cells sorted from blood. The chain links TRBV18 to TRBJ2-1, with 12 bases that match TRBD2. This receptor was identified in a woman aged 18-35 years in good health. CDR3 protein: CASSPPSGRGYNEQFF. CDR3 bases: TGTGCCAGCTCACCTCCTAGCGGGAGGGGATACAATGAGCAGTTCTTC.